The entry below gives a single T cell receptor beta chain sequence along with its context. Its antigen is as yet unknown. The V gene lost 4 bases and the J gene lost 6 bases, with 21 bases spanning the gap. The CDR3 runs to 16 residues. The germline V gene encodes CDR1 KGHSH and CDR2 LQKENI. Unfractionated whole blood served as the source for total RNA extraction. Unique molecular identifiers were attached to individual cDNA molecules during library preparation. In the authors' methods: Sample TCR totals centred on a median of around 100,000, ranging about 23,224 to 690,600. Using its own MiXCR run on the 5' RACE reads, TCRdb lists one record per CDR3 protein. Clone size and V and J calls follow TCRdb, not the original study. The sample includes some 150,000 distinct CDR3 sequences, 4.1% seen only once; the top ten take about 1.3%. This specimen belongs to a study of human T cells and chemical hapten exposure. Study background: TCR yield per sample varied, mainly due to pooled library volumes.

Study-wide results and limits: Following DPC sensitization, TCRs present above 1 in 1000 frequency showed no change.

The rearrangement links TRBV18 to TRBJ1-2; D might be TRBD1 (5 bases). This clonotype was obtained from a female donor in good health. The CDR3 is CASSLSAGKNFDGYTF. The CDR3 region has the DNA TGTGCCAGCTCACTGTCGGCAGGGAAGAATTTCGATGGCTACACCTTC.